Following are 13 T cell receptor beta chains from one sample sequenced in a study of T cell changes during pregnancy in multiple sclerosis. Here immunoSEQ multiplex PCR was the method, and the copy in TCRdb shows in-frame clones only, minus some. The repertoire consists of about 45,000 clones, with roughly nine tenths occurring once and the leading ten covering roughly 0.57%. The sequenced sample was CD4+ T cells from peripheral blood mononuclear cells, obtained in the first trimester of pregnancy. These receptors were collected from a female donor with multiple sclerosis, enrolled in a pregnancy study.

This clone occurred once. The gene calls are TRBV9 and TRBJ2-7; 9 bases match TRBD2. Germline loops: CDR1 SGDLS, CDR2 YYNGEE. This CDR3 is built from 18 residues. V was pared by 0 bases and J by 6 bases, with 16 bases of the junction left unmatched. CDR3 sequence reads: CASSVERTSARVVTEQYF. The CDR3 DNA is TGTGCCAGCAGCGTAGAGAGGACTAGCGCGCGGGTTGTCACCGAGCAGTACTTC.

This chain links TRBV18 with TRBJ1-1; the D gene is possibly TRBD1 (6 bases). Germline V lookup: CDR1 KGHSH, CDR2 LQKENI. This CDR3 is built from 17 residues. Trimming removed 3 bases from V and 3 bases from J, with 20 bases in between. DNA for the CDR3: TGTGCCAGCTCACCTCTTCGACTCGGTCAGGGGCACACTGAAGCTTTCTTT. Translated: CASSPLRLGQGHTEAFF.

The chain links TRBV5-6 to TRBJ1-4; no definite D call. CDR1 SGHDT and CDR2 YYEEEE come from the germline V gene. There are 12 residues in the CDR3. Between the trimmed V and J ends, which lost 0 bases and 7 bases, there was a span of 4 bases. CDR3 in DNA: TGTGCCAGCAGCTTGGGCGGTGAAAAACTGTTTTTT. Translated: CASSLGGEKLFF.

This clone is a singleton in its sample. The CDR3 here is CASSVPDRGFYEQYF. The CDR3 region has the DNA TGTGCCAGCAGCGTGCCGGACAGGGGCTTCTACGAGCAGTACTTC. The gene calls are TRBV5-4 and TRBJ2-7, with 9 bases that match TRBD1. The CDR3 is made up of 15 amino acids. Germline CDR1 and CDR2: SGHNT and YYREEE (reference sequence). V dropped 4 bases and J dropped 3; count of bases not matched to a gene: 8.

The genes are TRBV29-1 and TRBJ2-7; D call uncertain. Germline loops: CDR1 SQVTM, CDR2 ANQGSEA. This CDR3 is built from 12 residues. The V gene lost 6 bases and the J gene lost 2 bases, with 11 bases spanning the gap. Here the CDR3 reads CSVEVLTYEQYF. CDR3 in DNA: TGCAGCGTCGAGGTTCTAACCTACGAGCAGTACTTC.

The J gene is TRBJ2-1, the V gene TRBV19, with 9 bases that match TRBD2. The CDR3 runs to 16 residues. Germline trimming cut 3 bases from V and 2 bases from J; bases unmatched to any gene: 5. The germline CDR1 and CDR2 sequences are LNHDA and SQIVND (reference sequence). CDR3 sequence reads: CASSMRLAATYNEQFF. CDR3 bases: TGTGCCAGTAGTATGAGACTAGCGGCAACCTACAATGAGCAGTTCTTC.

J is TRBJ1-3 and V is TRBV5-1; D is uncertain. The CDR3 totals 19 residues. The germline gives CDR1 SGHRS, CDR2 YFSETQ. Trimming took 4 bases from V and 0 from J, leaving 23 bases between them. CDR3 residues: CASSAGPGGLAFSGNTIYF. Here the CDR3 DNA reads TGCGCCAGCAGCGCCGGACCCGGAGGATTAGCTTTCTCTGGAAACACCATATATTTT.

V usage is TRBV7-9 and J usage is TRBJ2-1, with 11 positions matching TRBD2. The CDR3 length is 17 residues. Germline CDR1 SEHNR, CDR2 FQNEAQ (reference sequence). The trim removed 6 bases at V and 9 bases at J, leaving 16 bases unmatched. Written as DNA, the CDR3 is TGTGCCAGCAGTTTCAGACTAGCGGGACCCCTAGGCGGTGAGCAGTTCTTC. Protein: CASSFRLAGPLGGEQFF.

This clone showed up just a few times. The same CDR3 is also encoded by other DNA sequences in this sample. V gene TRBV7-2 combines with J gene TRBJ2-5; 11 nucleotides line up with TRBD2. CDR1 and CDR2 (germline): SGHTA, FQGNSA. The CDR3 length is 14 residues. The V and J ends lost 3 bases and 5 bases, in that order; junction bases with no gene match: 2. This CDR3 is CASSFSGRGETQYF. CDR3 nucleotide sequence: TGTGCCAGCAGCTTTAGCGGGAGGGGGGAGACCCAGTACTTC.

The chain has TRBV7-9 and TRBJ1-1, with a weak D call TRBD1 (5 bases). In germline, CDR1 is SEHNR, CDR2 FQNEAQ (reference sequence). V lost 5 bases to trimming and J lost 1 base, with 8 bases between them. The CDR3 is made up of 13 amino acids. In DNA form, the CDR3 reads TGTGCCAGCAGCCTTGGACAGAACACTGAAGCTTTCTTT. It is translated as CASSLGQNTEAFF.

A remark on this clone: Other DNA sequences in this specimen translate into the identical CDR3. The rearrangement links TRBV9 to TRBJ2-5; TRBD2 agrees at 13 bases. This CDR3 region has 16 residues. V was clipped by 0 bases and J by 2 bases; unmatched bases: 1. CDR1 SGDLS and CDR2 YYNGEE come from the germline V gene. The CDR3 coding sequence is TGTGCCAGCAGCGTAGGGGGACTAGCGGGACAAGAGACCCAGTACTTC. This sequence encodes CASSVGGLAGQETQYF. The whole variable domain, filled in from reference TRBV9 and TRBJ2-5, reads DSGVTQTPKHLITATGQRVTLRCSPRSGDLSVYWYQQSLDQGLQFLIQYYNGEERAKGNILERFSAQQFPDLHSELNLSSLELGDSALYFCASSVGGLAGQETQYFGPGTRLLVL.

The chain is built from TRBV7-9 and TRBJ2-7; 8 bases align to TRBD2. Germline lookup yields CDR1 SEHNR and CDR2 FQNEAQ (reference sequence). CDR3 length: 16 residues. V dropped 5 bases and J dropped 4; count of bases not matched to a gene: 13. The CDR3, as DNA: TGTGCCAGCAGCCTCGGGGGGGGGACGGCGGATTACGAGCAGTACTTC. Translation: CASSLGGGTADYEQYF.

The V gene is TRBV10-3, the J gene TRBJ2-2, with D possibly TRBD2 on 6 matching bases. Germline V CDR1 and CDR2: ENHRY, SYGVKD. There are 15 residues in the CDR3. The V end lost 5 bases, the J end lost 6 bases, and 16 bases lay between the germline ends. CDR3 amino acids: CAISRGGSGAGELFF. The CDR3 nucleotides read TGTGCCATCAGTCGGGGCGGTTCGGGGGCCGGGGAGCTGTTTTTT.